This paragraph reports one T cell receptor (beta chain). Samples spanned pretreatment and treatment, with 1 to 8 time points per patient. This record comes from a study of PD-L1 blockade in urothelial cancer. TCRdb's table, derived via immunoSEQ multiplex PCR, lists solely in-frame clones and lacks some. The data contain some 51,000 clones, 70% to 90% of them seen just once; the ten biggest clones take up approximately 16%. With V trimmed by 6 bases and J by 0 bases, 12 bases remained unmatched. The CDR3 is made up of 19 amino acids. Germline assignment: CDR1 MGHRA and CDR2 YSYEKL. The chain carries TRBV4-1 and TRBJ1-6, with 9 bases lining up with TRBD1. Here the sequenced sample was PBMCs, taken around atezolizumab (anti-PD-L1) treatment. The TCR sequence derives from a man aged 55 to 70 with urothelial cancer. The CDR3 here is CASRLFTGTGISYNSPLHF. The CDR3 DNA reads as TGCGCCAGCAGACTTTTCACCGGGACAGGGATCTCCTATAATTCACCCCTCCACTTT.